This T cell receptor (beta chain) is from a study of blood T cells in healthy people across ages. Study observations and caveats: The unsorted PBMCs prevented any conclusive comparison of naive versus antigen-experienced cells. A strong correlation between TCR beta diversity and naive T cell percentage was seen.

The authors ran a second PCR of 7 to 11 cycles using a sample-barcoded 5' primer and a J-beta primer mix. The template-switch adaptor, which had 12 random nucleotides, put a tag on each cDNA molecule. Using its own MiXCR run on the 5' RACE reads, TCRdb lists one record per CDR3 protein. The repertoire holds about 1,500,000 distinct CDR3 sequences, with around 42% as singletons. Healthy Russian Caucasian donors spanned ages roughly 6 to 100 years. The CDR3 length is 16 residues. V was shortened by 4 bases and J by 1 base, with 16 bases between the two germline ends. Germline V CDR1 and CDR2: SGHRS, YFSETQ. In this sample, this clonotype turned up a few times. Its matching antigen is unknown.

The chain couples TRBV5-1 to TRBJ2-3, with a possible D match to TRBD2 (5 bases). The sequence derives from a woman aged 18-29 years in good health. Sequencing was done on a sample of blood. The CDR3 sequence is CASSPKVAEGTDTQYF. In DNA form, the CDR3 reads TGCGCCAGCAGCCCGAAGGTCGCGGAGGGCACAGATACGCAGTATTTT.